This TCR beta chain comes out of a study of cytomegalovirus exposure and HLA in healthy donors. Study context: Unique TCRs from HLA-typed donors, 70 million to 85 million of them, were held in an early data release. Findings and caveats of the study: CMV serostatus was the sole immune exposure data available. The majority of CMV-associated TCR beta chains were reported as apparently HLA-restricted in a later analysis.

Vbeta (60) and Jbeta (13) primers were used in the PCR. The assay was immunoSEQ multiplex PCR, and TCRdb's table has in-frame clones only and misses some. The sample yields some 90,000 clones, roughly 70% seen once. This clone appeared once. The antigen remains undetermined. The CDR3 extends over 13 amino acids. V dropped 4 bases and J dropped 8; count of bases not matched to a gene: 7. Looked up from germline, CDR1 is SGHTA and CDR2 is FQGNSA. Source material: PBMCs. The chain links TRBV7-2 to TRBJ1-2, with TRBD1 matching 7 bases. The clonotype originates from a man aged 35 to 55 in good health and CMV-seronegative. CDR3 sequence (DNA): TGTGCCAGCAGCTCGGACAGGTCCCAGGGCTACACCTTC. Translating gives CASSSDRSQGYTF.